The T cell receptor beta chain described here comes from a study of Ad26.COV2.S vaccination and SARS-CoV-2 variants. Assay used: immunoSEQ multiplex PCR; TCRdb lists only in-frame clones, some missing. The sample includes 400,000 to 450,000 clones, 80% to 95% of them seen just once. Noted treatment: roughly 20 received Ad26.COV2.S at low or high dose, single or two shots; 5 received placebo; per-sample allocation not given. Samples analyzed were those drawn on day 63 after the first vaccine or placebo injection. Per the germline V gene, CDR1 is GTSNPN and CDR2 is SVGIG (reference sequence). V dropped 5 bases and J dropped 5; count of bases not matched to a gene: 4. CDR3 length: 12 amino acids.

The chain carries TRBV30 and TRBJ2-5, with TRBD1 identical over 8 bases. Here the sequenced sample was peripheral blood, taken in a trial of Ad26.COV2.S vaccine versus placebo. The origin of this receptor is a person between 18 and 65 years old who received the Ad26.COV2.S COVID-19 vaccine or a placebo. The CDR3 DNA is TGTGCCTGGGGACAGGGTGGGGAGACCCAGTACTTC. Translation: CAWGQGGETQYF.